This T cell receptor (beta chain) was captured by sequencing in a study of blood T cell repertoires in COVID-19. Turning to the study itself: Sites across the United States, Italy and Spain contributed samples from acute and convalescent COVID-19. Sources were T cells, B-cell-depleted T cells, or PBMCs; the material itself was cDNA or gDNA.

Study processing details: Amplification of reference gene primers was used by the study to estimate nucleated cell counts. Produced via immunoSEQ multiplex PCR; TCRdb's table is partial and in-frame only. V, J and clone size were drawn from that table, and D and trimming were deduced from the DNA. The sample records about 210,000 clones, 81% being singletons. CDR1 is DFQATT, CDR2 SNEGSKA, per germline (reference sequence). This CDR3 is 10 amino acids long. Trimming cost V 7 bases and J 3 bases, with 6 bases left between them. Cohort placement rested on clinical history that participants reported themselves.

The genes are TRBV20-1 and TRBJ1-2; no clear D. The source of this sequence is a woman in her forties or fifties with acute COVID-19. Source material: PBMCs or T cells enriched from blood (not recorded which). The CDR3 bases are TGCAGTGTCCGGTACTATGGCTACACCTTC. This gives the protein CSVRYYGYTF.